This TCR beta chain was sequenced in a study of cytomegalovirus exposure and HLA in healthy donors. Study in general: Under 85% of 398 genotyped donors fell in the Caucasian-associated ancestry cluster. Study outcomes and limitations: V- and J-gene trimming in TCR beta was tied to a missense DCLRE1C variant by an analysis performed later.

To note about this clone: Its antigen is currently unknown.

CDR3 length equals 18 residues. The germline gives CDR1 SGDLS, CDR2 YYNGEE. Unmatched junction bases numbered 12, after V lost 2 bases and J lost 5 bases. The primer mix had 60 Vbeta and 13 Jbeta primers. Sequenced by immunoSEQ multiplex PCR; TCRdb stores in-frame clones only, minus some. The listing contains 53,000 or so clones. The specimen sequenced was PBMCs. The rearrangement links TRBV9 to TRBJ2-1; 11 bases fit TRBD2. This receptor was taken from a man aged 18 to 29 in good health and CMV-seropositive. CDR3 residues: CASSVGLPGTSGNNEQFF. The CDR3 nucleotides read TGTGCCAGCAGCGTTGGATTACCCGGGACTAGCGGCAACAATGAGCAGTTCTTC.